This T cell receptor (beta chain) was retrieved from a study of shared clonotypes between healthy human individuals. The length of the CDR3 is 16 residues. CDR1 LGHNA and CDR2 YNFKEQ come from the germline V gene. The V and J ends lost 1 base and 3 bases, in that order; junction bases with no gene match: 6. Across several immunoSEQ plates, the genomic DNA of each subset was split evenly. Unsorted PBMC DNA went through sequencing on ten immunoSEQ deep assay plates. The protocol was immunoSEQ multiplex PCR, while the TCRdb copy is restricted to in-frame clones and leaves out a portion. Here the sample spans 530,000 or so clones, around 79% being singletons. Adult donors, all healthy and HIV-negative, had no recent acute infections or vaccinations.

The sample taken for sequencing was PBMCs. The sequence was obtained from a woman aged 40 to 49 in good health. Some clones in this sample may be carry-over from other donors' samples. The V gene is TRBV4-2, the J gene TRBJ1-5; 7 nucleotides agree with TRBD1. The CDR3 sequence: CASSQGDRDLNQPQHF. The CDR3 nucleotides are TGTGCCAGCAGCCAAGGGGACAGAGACCTCAATCAGCCCCAGCATTTT.